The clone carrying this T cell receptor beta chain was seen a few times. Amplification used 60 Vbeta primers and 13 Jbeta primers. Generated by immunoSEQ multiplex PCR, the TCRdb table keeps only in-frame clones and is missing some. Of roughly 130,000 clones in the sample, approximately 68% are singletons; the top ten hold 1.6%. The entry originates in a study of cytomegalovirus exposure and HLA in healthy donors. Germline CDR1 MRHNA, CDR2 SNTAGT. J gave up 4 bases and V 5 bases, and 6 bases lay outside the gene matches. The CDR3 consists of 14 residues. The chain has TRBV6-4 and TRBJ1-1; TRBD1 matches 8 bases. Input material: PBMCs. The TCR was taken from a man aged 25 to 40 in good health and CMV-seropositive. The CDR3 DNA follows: TGTGCCAGCAGTCTTGACAGGGGAGGCACTGAAGCTTTCTTT. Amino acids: CASSLDRGGTEAFF.